This entry lists 13 T cell receptor beta chains sequenced from one sample in a study of T cells in Graves' hyperthyroidism and ophthalmopathy. The investigators amplified TCR beta CDR3 regions from RNA transcripts. TCR CDR3 underwent first-round RT-PCR with the HTBI primer set. TCRdb reprocessed the multiplex PCR reads with MiXCR, giving one entry per CDR3 protein. The sample lists 550,000 to 700,000 distinct CDR3 sequences; 35% to 55% were seen once. The sequenced sample consisted of peripheral blood or thyroid tissue (not recorded which). The source of these receptors is an adult woman with Graves' disease, either hyperthyroidism or ophthalmopathy (not recorded which).

The table lists this clonotype with a count of one. The rearrangement joins TRBV10-3 to TRBJ1-1; weak D call: TRBD1 (5 bases). The germline V gene encodes CDR1 ENHRY and CDR2 SYGVKD. Trimming shortened V by 6 bases and J by 4 bases, and 18 bases separated the two germline ends. This CDR3 contains 15 residues. The CDR3 DNA follows: TGTGCCATCAGGGCGGTATTGGCGGGGGGCACTGAAGCTTTCTTT. Its protein product is CAIRAVLAGGTEAFF.

The J gene is TRBJ2-7, the V gene TRBV7-2, with TRBD2 as a possible D gene (6 bases). Germline CDR1 and CDR2: SGHTA and FQGNSA. The CDR3 has 15 residues. Trimming took 1 base from V and 4 from J, leaving 14 bases between them. The DNA of the CDR3 is TGTGCCAGCAGCTTAGTAGGAGGGGCGGGTTACGAGCAGTACTTC. Amino acid sequence: CASSLVGGAGYEQYF.

About this clonotype itself: This may come from a read error, since a much larger clone is one base off. The genes are TRBV2 and TRBJ1-6; D unclear. CDR3 length: 14 residues. Germline V gives CDR1 SNHLY, CDR2 FYNNEI. Deletions cut 11 bases from V and 11 bases from J, with 22 bases between. CDR3 DNA: TGTGCCGGCCGACAAAGACCGGGGAAAACACCCCTCCACTTT. The encoded protein is CAGRQRPGKTPLHF.

Remarks on this clonotype: The CDR3 does not close with the conserved phenylalanine or tryptophan, likely indicating a read error. The limits of the CDR3 on the DNA are not certain, so only TCRdb's listed CDR3 is given. The J gene is TRBJ1-2, the V gene TRBV28. Ends included, the CDR3 has 8 residues. Germline CDR1 MDHEN, CDR2 SYDVKM. Here the CDR3 reads CASSPDSY.

This chain joins TRBV28 and TRBJ2-5, with a weak D call TRBD2 (6 bases). The germline V and J ends were trimmed by 3 bases and 6 bases, with 20 bases remaining between them. CDR1 and CDR2 (germline): MDHEN, SYDVKM. The CDR3 runs to 16 residues. For the CDR3, the DNA is TGTGCCAGCAGTTTCTTAGCGGAGGTGATTAGGAAGACCCAGTACTTC. Translation gives CASSFLAEVIRKTQYF.

This clonotype was seen ten or more times. The chain uses TRBV9 and TRBJ1-2, with a tentative D call TRBD1 (6 bases). The germline V gene has CDR1 SGDLS and CDR2 YYNGEE. V dropped 4 bases and J dropped 7 bases, with 17 bases sitting between them. CDR3 length: 14 amino acids. CDR3 residues: CASSSTQGFGGYTF. The DNA for the CDR3 is TGTGCCAGCAGCTCAACACAGGGTTTCGGTGGCTACACCTTC.

For this clonotype: The junction departs from the called germline gene at one end, perhaps through a read error. The chain carries TRBV15 and TRBJ1-2, with 9 bases identical to TRBD1. The CDR3 consists of 15 residues. CDR1 is LNHNV, CDR2 YYDKDF, per germline (reference sequence). CDR3 DNA sequence: TGTGCCACCAGTGCGGACAGGGGTTCTTCGCGAGGCTACGCCTTC. It codes for CATSADRGSSRGYAF.

The chain links TRBV20-1 to TRBJ2-7, with D perhaps matching TRBD1 or TRBD2 (5 bases each). V lost 6 bases, J lost 9 bases, and 18 bases lay in between. In germline, CDR1 is DFQATT, CDR2 SNEGSKA (reference sequence). The CDR3 has 12 amino acids. As DNA, the CDR3 is TGCAGTGCGATCGGGGACGACTTAGGGCAGTACTTC. It codes for CSAIGDDLGQYF.

The chain carries TRBV19 and TRBJ1-5, with D maybe TRBD1 (6 bases). Between the trimmed V and J ends, which lost 5 bases and 9 bases, there was a span of 17 bases. The CDR3 covers 14 residues. Germline CDR1 LNHDA, CDR2 SQIVND (reference sequence). CDR3 in amino acids: CASSPRQALGPQHF. In nucleotides, the CDR3 is TGTGCCAGTAGTCCTCGACAGGCCCTCGGGCCCCAGCATTTT. Full variable domain (missing parts from reference TRBV19 and TRBJ1-5): DGGITQSPKYLFRKEGQNVTLSCEQNLNHDAMYWYRQDPGQGLRLIYYSQIVNDFQKGDIAEGYSVSREKKESFPLTVTSAQKNPTAFYLCASSPRQALGPQHFGDGTRLSIL.

J is TRBJ1-1 and V is TRBV11-2; no clear D. The germline gives CDR1 SGHAT, CDR2 FQNNGV. The CDR3 contains 14 residues. Trimming pared 5 bases from V and 4 bases from J, leaving 14 bases between. DNA of the CDR3: TGTGCCAGCAGCCCCACCGGGGAGACCACTGAAGCTTTCTTT. It codes for CASSPTGETTEAFF.

The V gene is TRBV6-1, the J gene TRBJ1-1; D is uncertain. Trimming cost V 4 bases and J 1 base, with 7 bases left between them. This CDR3 comprises 13 residues. The germline V gene has CDR1 MNHNS and CDR2 SASEGT. The CDR3 here is CASSVRRNTEAFF. CDR3 in DNA: TGTGCCAGCAGTGTTCGCAGGAACACTGAAGCTTTCTTT.

V is TRBV25-1 and J is TRBJ1-4, with no clear D. The V end was cut by 3 bases, the J end by 4 bases, with 18 bases between. Germline values: CDR1 MGHDK, CDR2 SYGVNS. This CDR3 region has 17 residues. The CDR3 region is CASSEKRTGGINEKLFF. Here the CDR3 DNA reads TGTGCCAGCAGTGAGAAGCGAACGGGAGGAATTAATGAAAAACTGTTTTTT.

The V and J genes are TRBV7-9 and TRBJ1-1, with a tentative D call TRBD1 (6 bases). Germline V gene sequence: CDR1 SEHNR, CDR2 FQNEAQ (reference sequence). There are 16 residues in the CDR3. V lost 6 bases and J lost 1, with 18 bases in between. The CDR3 here is CASRPSGTNKNTEAFF. CDR3 DNA: TGTGCCAGCAGACCCTCCGGGACAAACAAGAACACTGAAGCTTTCTTT.